This entry features one T cell receptor (beta chain) sequence. The antigen is undetermined. The authors gated naive CD8 T cells as CD8+CD4-CCR7+CD45RA+ for sorting. The sample comes from a study of molecular identifiers for immune sequencing clone quantification. Study-level points and caveats: Under 1% of molecules in naive cells, but over 99% of effector molecules, belonged to clones above 20 RNA copies. Highly expanded clone sizes could be underestimated through barcode sharing by identical TCR molecules.

The bulk TCR libraries were made with methods described before and with listed TCR primers. TCRdb ran MiXCR on the PCR reads and lists one entry per CDR3 protein. This sample has about 320,000 distinct CDR3 sequences, with about a quarter found just once. Trimming removed 3 bases from V and 8 bases from J, with 16 bases in between. This CDR3 contains 15 residues. The source of this sequence is a human donor in good health. Some libraries in this study had Jurkat cell RNA spiked in. Sequencing was done on a sample of naive CD8+ T cells from blood, with Jurkat cell RNA spiked in. Specified subset: FACS-sorted CD8+CD4-CCR7+CD45RA+ naive T cells. The V call is TRBV12-3 or TRBV12-4, the J call TRBJ1-4; D is undetermined. In nucleotides, the CDR3 is TGTGCCAGCAGTTTCACTGGACGGGAGAGAGAAAAACTGTTTTTT. Its protein is CASSFTGREREKLFF.